Listed below are T cell receptor beta chains from one sample, sequenced in a study of cytomegalovirus exposure and HLA in healthy donors. Clones were read by immunoSEQ multiplex PCR, and TCRdb kept only the in-frame ones, dropping some. The sample lists around 64,000 clones, approximately 90% occurring once. The sequencing sample was made of PBMCs. These receptors all stem from a woman between 25 and 40 years old in good health and CMV-seropositive. CDR3s include the opening cysteine and the closing phenylalanine or tryptophan. D genes are given only for firm matches. Rows give clone size only sometimes, using once, few, many, or a class for an expanded clone.

>TRBV21-1|NA|NA|TRBJ2-7
CASSKGGAYEQYF
TGTGCCAGCAGCAAAGGAGGCGCCTACGAGCAGTACTTC
>TRBV7-2|NA|NA|TRBJ2-5
CASSRTARETQYF
TGTGCCAGCAGCAGGACAGCTCGGGAGACCCAGTACTTC
>TRBV5-6|NA|NA|TRBJ1-5
CASSLGASNQPQHF
TGTGCCAGCAGCCTTGGGGCTAGCAATCAGCCCCAGCATTTT
>TRBV5-1|NA|NA|TRBJ2-2
CASSLEIAGGELFF
TGCGCCAGCAGCTTGGAAATAGCCGGCGGGGAGCTGTTTTTT
>TRBV29-1|NA|NA|TRBJ1-1
CSVGAGQEAFF
TGCAGCGTTGGGGCTGGTCAAGAAGCTTTCTTT
>TRBV28|TRBD2|NA|TRBJ2-7
CASDPSGGYYEQYF
TGTGCCAGCGACCCTAGCGGGGGATACTACGAGCAGTACTTC
>TRBV4-1|NA|NA|TRBJ1-5
CASSLGGGGEGNQPQHF
TGCGCCAGCAGCCTCGGGGGCGGGGGAGAAGGCAATCAGCCCCAGCATTTT
>TRBV5-1|NA|NA|TRBJ2-7
CASSLASGSYEQYF
TGCGCCAGCAGCTTGGCCTCAGGGTCGTACGAGCAGTACTTC
>TRBV6-5|TRBD2|NA|TRBJ2-7
CASRTSGYEQYF
TGTGCCAGCAGAACTAGCGGCTACGAGCAGTACTTC
>TRBV4-1|TRBD1|NA|TRBJ1-6
CASSRRDRFSYNSPLHF
TGCGCCAGCAGCCGCCGGGACAGGTTTTCCTATAATTCACCCCTCCACTTT
>TRBV10-1|TRBD1|NA|TRBJ2-3
CASSGKTGGTDTQYF
TGCGCCAGCAGTGGAAAGACAGGGGGTACAGATACGCAGTATTTT
>TRBV7-8|NA|NA|TRBJ1-1
CASSLGPGGNTEAFF
TGTGCCAGCAGCTTAGGTCCGGGAGGTAACACTGAAGCTTTCTTT
>TRBV9|TRBD1|NA|TRBJ2-1
CASSPREGQGHEQFF
TGTGCCAGCAGCCCCCGTGAGGGACAGGGCCATGAGCAGTTCTTC
>TRBV19|NA|NA|TRBJ2-3
CASSILGTDTQYF
TGTGCCAGTAGTATACTCGGCACAGATACGCAGTATTTT
>TRBV9|NA|NA|TRBJ1-1
CASSASDIEAFF
TGTGCCAGCAGCGCCTCGGACATTGAAGCTTTCTTT
>TRBV7-2|NA|NA|TRBJ2-2
CASSTMGLLTGELFF
TGTGCCAGCAGTACCATGGGACTCCTCACCGGGGAGCTGTTTTTT
>TRBV11-2|TRBD1|once|TRBJ1-2
CASSLGQGIYGYTF
TGTGCCAGCAGCCTGGGACAGGGAATTTACGGCTACACCTTC
>TRBV7-8|NA|NA|TRBJ2-5
CASSLSVQETQYF
TGTGCCAGCAGCTTATCAGTCCAAGAGACCCAGTACTTC
>TRBV23-1|NA|NA|TRBJ2-7
CASSKYREEGADSFREQYF
TGCGCCAGCAGTAAGTATAGGGAGGAGGGGGCGGACTCATTTCGCGAGCAGTACTTC
>TRBV11-2|NA|NA|TRBJ1-2
CASSREVKNYGYTF
TGTGCCAGCAGTCGAGAAGTAAAAAACTATGGCTACACCTTC
>TRBV5-1|TRBD1|few|TRBJ1-2
CAIPGQVYGYTF
TGCGCCATTCCGGGACAGGTATATGGCTACACCTTC
>TRBV28|TRBD2|NA|TRBJ2-7
CASRTSGISEQYF
TGTGCCAGCAGGACTAGCGGGATAAGCGAGCAGTACTTC
>TRBV28|NA|NA|TRBJ1-5
CASSLQGTGNQPQHF
TGTGCCAGCAGCCTACAGGGTACTGGCAATCAGCCCCAGCATTTT
>TRBV2|NA|NA|TRBJ2-4
CASNSGEAKNIQYF
TGTGCCAGCAACTCTGGGGAGGCCAAAAACATTCAGTACTTC
>TRBV18|NA|NA|TRBJ2-5
CASSPRLLETQYF
TGTGCCAGCTCACCCAGACTCCTGGAGACCCAGTACTTC
>TRBV5-1|TRBD2|NA|TRBJ2-5
CASKIGAGEETQYF
TGCGCCAGCAAGATCGGCGCGGGGGAAGAGACCCAGTACTTC
>TRBV5-1|TRBD2|NA|TRBJ2-1
CASSGDIVAGGVEQFF
TGCGCCAGCAGCGGCGATATCGTAGCGGGAGGAGTGGAGCAGTTCTTC
>TRBV2|TRBD2|NA|TRBJ2-3
CASNGLAGDRDTQYF
TGTGCCAGCAATGGACTAGCGGGAGATAGGGATACGCAGTATTTT
>TRBV21-1|NA|NA|TRBJ2-3
CASRNSGVSTDTQYF
TGTGCCAGCAGGAATAGCGGGGTTAGCACAGATACGCAGTATTTT
>TRBV7-3|TRBD2|NA|TRBJ2-1
CASSFSAREYNEQFF
TGTGCCAGCAGCTTTTCCGCGCGGGAGTACAATGAGCAGTTCTTC
>TRBV5-4|NA|NA|TRBJ2-1
CASTASVSSYNEQFF
TGTGCCAGCACCGCTAGCGTTTCATCCTACAATGAGCAGTTCTTC
>TRBV6-4|TRBD2|few|TRBJ2-6
CASSDSGSSGANVLTF
TGTGCCAGCAGTGACAGCGGGAGCTCTGGGGCCAACGTCCTGACTTTC
>TRBV6-1|NA|NA|TRBJ2-3
CASSEGSRYTDTQYF
TGTGCCAGCAGTGAGGGGAGCAGATACACAGATACGCAGTATTTT
>TRBV4-1|TRBD2|NA|TRBJ2-7
CASSQKLIAGGPIGEQYF
TGCGCCAGCAGCCAAAAACTAATAGCGGGAGGGCCTATCGGCGAGCAGTACTTC
>TRBV7-8|TRBD2|NA|TRBJ2-1
CASSLSGRASGKNEQFF
TGTGCCAGCAGCTTAAGCGGACGAGCTAGCGGGAAGAATGAGCAGTTCTTC
>TRBV5-6|NA|NA|TRBJ2-5
CASSLHLETNLQETQYF
TGTGCCAGCAGCTTGCACCTGGAGACGAACCTCCAAGAGACCCAGTACTTC
>TRBV18|NA|NA|TRBJ1-1
CASSPSREGTMNTEAFF
TGTGCCAGCTCACCTTCCCGGGAGGGAACAATGAACACTGAAGCTTTCTTT
>TRBV9|TRBD2|NA|TRBJ2-1
CASSVSSGEYNEQFF
TGTGCCAGCAGCGTGTCTAGCGGAGAGTACAATGAGCAGTTCTTC
>TRBV12-5|NA|NA|TRBJ2-7
CASGLAPRGGGASYEQYF
TGTGCTAGTGGTTTGGCCCCACGGGGAGGCGGTGCCTCCTACGAGCAGTACTTC
>TRBV4-2|NA|NA|TRBJ2-3
CASSQDAPGEQYF
TGTGCCAGCAGCCAAGATGCTCCGGGTGAGCAGTATTTT
>TRBV11-2|TRBD1|once|TRBJ2-7
CASSLTGVDYEQYF
TGTGCCAGCAGCTTGACAGGGGTCGACTACGAGCAGTACTTC
>TRBV29-1|NA|NA|TRBJ2-3
CSVSKGKGGDTQYF
TGCAGCGTGTCGAAAGGAAAAGGAGGAGATACGCAGTATTTT
>TRBV9|NA|NA|TRBJ2-2
CASSVDPGSGELFF
TGTGCCAGCAGCGTAGATCCAGGGTCCGGGGAGCTGTTTTTT
>TRBV2|TRBD2|NA|TRBJ2-4
CASRTGLAGTPRAKNIQYF
TGTGCCAGCAGAACGGGACTAGCGGGAACACCCCGGGCCAAAAACATTCAGTACTTC
>TRBV6-1|TRBD1|NA|TRBJ2-7
CASKKGQQDYEQYF
TGTGCCAGCAAGAAGGGACAGCAGGACTACGAGCAGTACTTC
>TRBV7-2|TRBD2|few|TRBJ2-1
CASSSTRTSGGYNEQFF
TGTGCCAGCAGCTCCACCCGGACTAGCGGGGGGTACAATGAGCAGTTCTTC